One sample yielded the 13 T cell receptor beta chains listed below, sequenced in a study of beta chain features in type 1 diabetes (dated by TCRdb to about 2018). The protocol used for the library was the immunoSEQ multiplex PCR assay. The entire isolated RNA was reverse transcribed using the High Capacity cDNA Reverse Transcription Kit, and thus expressed TCRB transcripts were sequenced. TCRdb took over this immuneACCESS table, retaining in-frame rearrangements with V and J assigned. Such tables are incomplete; in checked studies, under half of the missing clones stem from an unresolved V gene, and the remainder is unexplained. Recorded for this sample are about 260,000 clones; roughly 70% of them occurred a single time. About 0.05% of the sample comes from the top ten. Sequenced: naive CD4+ T cells from blood. According to the study, the label for this sample's cell subset or site signals: true naive CD4+ T cells. Receptor source: a man in his thirties or forties in good health.

The V gene is TRBV7-2, the J gene TRBJ2-2; TRBD1 matches at 7 bases. The CDR3 consists of 14 residues. Germline V gene lookup returns CDR1 SGHTA and CDR2 FQGNSA. V was pared by 6 bases and J by 3 bases, with 4 bases of the junction left unmatched. The CDR3 nucleotides are TGTGCCAGCAGGACGACAGGGCACACCGGGGAGCTGTTTTTT. This sequence encodes CASRTTGHTGELFF.

V is TRBV30 and J is TRBJ1-6, with D unclear. The CDR3 spans 15 residues. The germline V gene has CDR1 GTSNPN and CDR2 SVGIG (reference sequence). Between the trimmed V and J ends, which lost 1 base and 4 bases, there was a span of 11 bases. The CDR3 loop is CAWSAGIQYNSPLHF. CDR3 coding DNA: TGTGCCTGGAGTGCAGGCATTCAGTATAATTCACCCCTCCACTTT. The complete variable domain, with remaining parts taken from reference TRBV30 and TRBJ1-6, reads SQTIHQWPATLVQPVGSPLSLECTVEGTSNPNLYWYRQAAGRGLQLLFYSVGIGQISSEVPQNLSASRPQDRQFILSSKKLLLSDSGFYLCAWSAGIQYNSPLHFGNGTRLTVT.

The rearrangement joins TRBV6-6 to TRBJ1-5; the match to TRBD1 covers 7 bases. With 5 bases clipped from V and 4 bases from J, the junction kept 5 bases outside the gene matches. The CDR3 is 14 amino acids. Germline assignment: CDR1 MNHNY and CDR2 SVGAGI (reference sequence). The CDR3 protein is CASSPRDSNQPQHF. The CDR3, as DNA: TGTGCCAGCAGTCCCCGGGACAGTAATCAGCCCCAGCATTTT.

This clone appeared a single time. This chain connects TRBV29-1 to TRBJ2-1; 11 nucleotides line up with TRBD2. Trimming removed 8 bases from V and 6 bases from J; junction bases left unmatched: 12. Germline V gene lookup returns CDR1 SQVTM and CDR2 ANQGSEA. The CDR3 is made up of 15 amino acids. CDR3 DNA sequence: TGCAGCCTCTATATTAGACTAGCGGGGCGCAATGAGCAGTTCTTC. Translated: CSLYIRLAGRNEQFF.

The J gene is TRBJ2-3, the V gene TRBV4-1; unclear D gene. This CDR3 spans 16 amino acids. CDR1 MGHRA and CDR2 YSYEKL come from the germline V gene. The V gene lost 1 base and the J gene lost 4 bases, with 15 bases spanning the gap. CDR3 region: CASSQAPSFGSDTQYF. In DNA form, the CDR3 reads TGCGCCAGCAGCCAAGCACCCAGCTTCGGGTCAGATACGCAGTATTTT.

The chain is built from TRBV29-1 and TRBJ2-1; 10 nucleotides align to TRBD2. CDR1 is SQVTM, CDR2 ANQGSEA, per germline. V lost 4 bases to trimming and J lost 9 bases; unmatched junction nucleotides: 6. CDR3 size: 13 residues. The CDR3 reads CSVGGLAPGEQFF. In nucleotides, the CDR3 is TGCAGCGTTGGGGGACTAGCGCCGGGTGAGCAGTTCTTC.

V and J are TRBV7-2 and TRBJ2-2; weak D call: TRBD2 (5 bases). There are 15 residues in the CDR3. V was shortened by 4 bases and J by 3 bases, with 12 bases between the two germline ends. CDR1 and CDR2 from the germline V gene are SGHTA and FQGNSA. CDR3 coding DNA: TGTGCCAGCAGCTCCGGGATCGGGTACACCGGGGAGCTGTTTTTT. Amino acid sequence: CASSSGIGYTGELFF. The full variable domain, rest sourced from reference TRBV7-2 and TRBJ2-2, is GAGVSQSPSNKVTEKGKDVELRCDPISGHTALYWYRQSLGQGLEFLIYFQGNSAPDKSGLPSDRFSAERTGGSVSTLTIQRTQQEDSAVYLCASSSGIGYTGELFFGEGSRLTVL.

The J gene is TRBJ2-5, the V gene TRBV14; no firm D call. Germline V gene lookup returns CDR1 SGHDN and CDR2 FVKESK. V was trimmed by 4 bases and J by 2 bases, leaving 8 bases between them. CDR3 size: 13 residues. The CDR3 is CASSLSLQETQYF. The CDR3 bases are TGTGCCAGCAGCCTTTCATTACAAGAGACCCAGTACTTC.

This chain connects TRBV30 to TRBJ2-3, with D maybe TRBD1 (6 bases). Trimming shortened V by 2 bases and J by 2 bases, and 8 bases separated the two germline ends. CDR3 size: 13 residues. Germline lookup yields CDR1 GTSNPN and CDR2 SVGIG (reference sequence). CDR3 DNA sequence: TGTGCCTGGAGTCGGGGACACACAGATACGCAGTATTTT. Protein sequence: CAWSRGHTDTQYF.

The V call is TRBV30, the J call TRBJ1-1; weak D call: TRBD1 (6 bases). Deletions cut 4 bases from V and 0 bases from J, with 9 bases between. The CDR3 covers 13 residues. Germline V gene sequence: CDR1 GTSNPN, CDR2 SVGIG (reference sequence). CDR3 in DNA: TGTGCCTGGATAAGACAGGTGAACACTGAAGCTTTCTTT. Its protein is CAWIRQVNTEAFF.

The CDR3 region has the DNA TGCGCCAGCAGCCAGGGACTAGCGGGGCGCACAGATACGCAGTATTTT. Encoded protein: CASSQGLAGRTDTQYF. This chain connects TRBV4-3 to TRBJ2-3, with TRBD2 identical over 13 bases. CDR3 length: 16 residues. The germline CDR1 and CDR2 sequences are LGHNA and YSLEER. V shed 3 bases, J shed 1 base, and the junction held 1 base outside the gene matches.

The chain links TRBV29-1 to TRBJ2-7, with TRBD2 matching 11 bases. The junction had 6 bases not matched to a gene; V was cut back by 2 bases and J by 0 bases. Germline CDR1 is SQVTM and CDR2 is ANQGSEA. This CDR3 contains 16 residues. The CDR3, as DNA: TGCAGCGTTGAACTAGCGGGGGGTACCCGCTCCTACGAGCAGTACTTC. This codes for CSVELAGGTRSYEQYF.

The V and J genes are TRBV30 and TRBJ1-1; D possibly corresponds to TRBD1 (5 bases). The CDR3 extends over 14 amino acids. V gave up 4 bases and J gave up 0 bases, with 12 bases separating them. Germline CDR1 reads GTSNPN; CDR2 reads SVGIG (reference sequence). The CDR3 reads CAWTGQLMNTEAFF. CDR3 DNA sequence: TGTGCCTGGACAGGGCAGCTCATGAACACTGAAGCTTTCTTT.